This T cell receptor beta chain came from a study of technical replicates of blood from several donors (dated by TCRdb to the late 2010s). Of note for this clone: Its recognized antigen is unknown. Within one base of it there is no much larger clone, and no base qualities were kept.

Library construction relied on the immunoSEQ multiplex PCR assay. Here the immuneACCESS table is served through TCRdb, limited to in-frame sequences with V and J called. Missing clones are a known gap in these copies; in checked studies unresolved V genes cover under half, and the rest lacks a known reason. This sample is represented by around 49,000 clones; approximately 95% of them were singletons. The ten largest make up about 0.39% of the sample. For CDR1 and CDR2, the germline V gene lists LGHNA and YNFKEQ. Reading from cysteine to phenylalanine, the CDR3 counts 13 amino acids. The CDR3 DNA has 39 bases and is translated from base 1. Trimming takes 4 bases from V and 4 bases from J, and the germline ends sit 11 bases apart.

Sequenced input: T cells isolated from PBMCs. This clonotype was obtained from a human donor in good health. Recombination connected TRBV4-2 to TRBJ2-7, with the D gene not confidently named. CDR3 region: CASSPFVRYEQYF. In nucleotide form, the sequence is TGTGCCAGCAGCCCATTTGTCAGATACGAGCAGTACTTC.